This T cell receptor beta chain came from a study of technical replicates of blood from a few donors (dated 2017 in TCRdb). The protocol used for the library was the immunoSEQ multiplex PCR assay. The table comes from immuneACCESS by way of TCRdb, which keeps in-frame sequences with V and J called. Part of the clones is missing from these tables; in studies checked, under half for an unresolved V gene and the rest for unknown reasons. For this sample the table gives tens of thousands of clones, of which 95% were detected only once. The ten largest clonotypes hold over 0.25% of the sample. From cysteine to phenylalanine, the CDR3 is 14 amino acids long. Here the CDR3 DNA is all that survives: 42 bases in frame from base 1. Taken from the germline V gene, the CDR1 and CDR2 loops are SGDLS and YYNGEE. The germline V and J ends show losses of 0 bases and 2 bases respectively, and no gene match explains 1 base of the junction.

As regards this clone: No antigen is known for it. Base qualities are missing; no much larger clone stands one base away.

The specimen sequenced was T cells isolated from PBMCs. This receptor was identified in a human donor in good health. The rearranged segments are TRBV9 and TRBJ2-5; 7 central bases correspond to TRBD1. DNA sequence: TGTGCCAGCAGCGTAGAGGGGGCACAAGAGACCCAGTACTTC. It codes for CASSVEGAQETQYF.